What follows are 8 T cell receptor beta chains derived from one specimen sequenced in a study of blood T cell repertoires in COVID-19. The protocol was immunoSEQ multiplex PCR, while the TCRdb copy is restricted to in-frame clones and leaves out a portion. Here the sample spans roughly 280,000 clones, about nine tenths being singletons. The sample taken for sequencing was peripheral blood. These TCRs come from a woman in her 30s with COVID-19, enrolled during active disease.

The chain uses TRBV28 and TRBJ1-2; possible D gene TRBD1, 5 bases. Looked up from germline, CDR1 is MDHEN and CDR2 is SYDVKM. V lost 8 bases to trimming and J lost 7 bases, with 11 bases between them. This CDR3 spans 11 amino acids. Here the CDR3 reads CASGRGGGYTF. The DNA of the CDR3 is TGTGCCAGCGGAAGGGGAGGTGGCTACACCTTC.

The chain has TRBV24-1 and TRBJ2-7; no clear D. Germline CDR1 is KGHDR and CDR2 is SFDVKD. The CDR3 has 13 residues. V was shortened by 1 base and J by 5 bases, with 8 bases between the two germline ends. CDR3 nucleotide sequence: TGTGCCACCAGTGATTTAGCGCTCGACGAGCAGTACTTC. It encodes CATSDLALDEQYF.

This chain joins TRBV5-1 and TRBJ2-3; tentatively, D is TRBD2 (6 bases). Germline CDR1 and CDR2: SGHRS and YFSETQ. Deletions cut 3 bases from V and 3 bases from J, with 20 bases between. This CDR3 has 17 residues. The CDR3 spells CASSSATSLIGTDTQYF. The DNA of the CDR3 is TGCGCCAGCAGCTCGGCGACTAGTCTAATAGGGACAGATACGCAGTATTTT.

The CDR3 region is CASRGLGGDTEAFF. The CDR3 bases are TGCGCCAGCAGAGGATTAGGCGGGGACACTGAAGCTTTCTTT. The V gene is TRBV10-2, the J gene TRBJ1-1; D uncertain. The CDR3 contains 14 residues. Germline V CDR1 and CDR2: WSHSY, SAAADI. The V gene lost 6 bases and the J gene lost 3 bases, with 14 bases spanning the gap.

The J gene is TRBJ2-1, the V gene TRBV5-1, with TRBD2 identical over 9 bases. In germline, CDR1 is SGHRS, CDR2 YFSETQ. CDR3 length: 16 residues. With 0 bases clipped from V and 6 bases from J, the junction kept 7 bases outside the gene matches. CDR3 nucleotide sequence: TGCGCCAGCAGCTTGGACTCGCGGGAGGGCCGCAATGAGCAGTTCTTC. This gives the protein CASSLDSREGRNEQFF.

The V and J genes are TRBV3-1 (or the pseudogene TRBV3-2) and TRBJ2-5; TRBD2 might be the D (6 bases). With 3 bases removed from V and 5 bases from J, the gap between germline ends came to 10 bases. This CDR3 is 13 amino acids long. Germline CDR1 LGHDT, CDR2 YNNKEL (reference sequence). CDR3 sequence: CASSQEGMETQYF. Here the CDR3 DNA reads TGTGCCAGCAGCCAGGAGGGGATGGAGACCCAGTACTTC.

V is TRBV6-6 and J is TRBJ1-5; 7 nucleotides line up with TRBD1. J gave up 2 bases and V 6 bases, and 7 bases lay outside the gene matches. The CDR3 runs 15 residues. Germline values: CDR1 MNHNY, CDR2 SVGAGI (reference sequence). The CDR3 spells CASSYGTERNQPQHF. In DNA, the CDR3 is TGTGCCAGCAGCTACGGGACAGAGCGCAATCAGCCCCAGCATTTT.

The V gene is TRBV6-7, the J gene TRBJ2-5; the match to TRBD2 covers 14 bases. TRBV6-7 is an open reading frame, and its role is uncertain. CDR3 length equals 16 residues. Trimming cost V 5 bases and J 7 bases; bases outside gene matches: 9. Here the CDR3 DNA reads TGTGCCAGCAGTACGACTAGCGGGAGGGCTGGCGGGACCCAGTACTTC. This codes for CASSTTSGRAGGTQYF.